This T cell receptor beta chain comes out of a study of T-cell memory formation after mild COVID-19. Regarding the study as a whole: Chiefly within CM and EM were the contracting CD4+ clones; CD8+ ones were within EMRA. Cross-reactive memory appears to have joined, as suggested by some responding clones showing up in pre-infection memory. Clones shrinking between day 15 and 85 showed a balanced CD4/CD8 split, and those that grew later tilted toward CD4+.

The V and J ends lost 1 base and 5 bases, in that order; junction bases with no gene match: 5. The CDR3 loop spans 14 amino acids. Each CDR3 protein gets one entry after TCRdb re-called the 5' RACE reads with MiXCR. The sample lists under 200,000 distinct CDR3 sequences; more than 9% were seen once. Note on this clonotype: Its specificity is unknown.

The chain couples TRBV12-3 or TRBV12-4 to TRBJ2-7; 7 bases match TRBD1. The sample was PBMCs or a T cell subset sorted from them (not recorded which). This clonotype was obtained from a man aged 18 to 35 who had mild COVID-19 (a few samples of this study predate the infection). Cell type and time point are not known. For the CDR3, the DNA is TGTGCCAGCAGTTTAGTGACTCAGGGGGACGAGCAGTACTTC. The encoded protein is CASSLVTQGDEQYF.